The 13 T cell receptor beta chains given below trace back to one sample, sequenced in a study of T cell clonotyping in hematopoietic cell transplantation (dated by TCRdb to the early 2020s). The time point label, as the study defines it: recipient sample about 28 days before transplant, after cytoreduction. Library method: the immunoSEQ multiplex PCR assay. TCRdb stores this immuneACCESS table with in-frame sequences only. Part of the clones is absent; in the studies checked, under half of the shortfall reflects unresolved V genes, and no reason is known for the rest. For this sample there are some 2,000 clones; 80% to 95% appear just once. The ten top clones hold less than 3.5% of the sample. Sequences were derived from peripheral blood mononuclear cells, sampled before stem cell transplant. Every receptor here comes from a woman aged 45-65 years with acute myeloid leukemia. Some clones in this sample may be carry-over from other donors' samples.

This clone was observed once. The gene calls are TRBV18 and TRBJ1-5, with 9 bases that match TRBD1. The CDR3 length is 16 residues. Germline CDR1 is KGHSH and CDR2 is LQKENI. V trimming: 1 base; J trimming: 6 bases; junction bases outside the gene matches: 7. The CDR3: CASSPLGQGGPQPQHF. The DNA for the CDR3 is TGTGCCAGCTCACCACTGGGACAGGGAGGCCCTCAGCCCCAGCATTTT.

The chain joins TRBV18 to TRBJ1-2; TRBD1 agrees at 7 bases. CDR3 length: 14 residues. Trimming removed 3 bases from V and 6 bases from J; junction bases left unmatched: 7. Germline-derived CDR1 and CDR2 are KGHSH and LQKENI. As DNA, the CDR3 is TGTGCCAGCTCACCGACGACAGGGCAGAATGGCTACACCTTC. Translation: CASSPTTGQNGYTF.

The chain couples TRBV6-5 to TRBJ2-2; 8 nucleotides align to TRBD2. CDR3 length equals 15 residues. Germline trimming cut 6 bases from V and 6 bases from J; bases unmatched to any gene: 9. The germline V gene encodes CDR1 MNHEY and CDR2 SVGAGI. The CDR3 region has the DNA TGTGCCAGCAGCCCCGGGACTAGGGTCCCCGGGGAGCTGTTTTTT. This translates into CASSPGTRVPGELFF.

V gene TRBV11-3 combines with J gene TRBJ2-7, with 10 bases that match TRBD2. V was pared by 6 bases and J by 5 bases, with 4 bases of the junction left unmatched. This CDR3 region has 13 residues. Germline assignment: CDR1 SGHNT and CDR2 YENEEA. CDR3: CASRASGSDEQYF. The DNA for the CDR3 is TGTGCCAGCAGGGCTAGCGGGAGCGACGAGCAGTACTTC.

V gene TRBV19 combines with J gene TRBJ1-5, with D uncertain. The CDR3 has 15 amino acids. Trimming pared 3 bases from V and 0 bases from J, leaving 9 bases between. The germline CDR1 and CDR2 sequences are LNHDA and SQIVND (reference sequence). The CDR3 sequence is CASSIQAYSNQPQHF. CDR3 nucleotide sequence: TGTGCCAGTAGTATCCAGGCGTATAGCAATCAGCCCCAGCATTTT.

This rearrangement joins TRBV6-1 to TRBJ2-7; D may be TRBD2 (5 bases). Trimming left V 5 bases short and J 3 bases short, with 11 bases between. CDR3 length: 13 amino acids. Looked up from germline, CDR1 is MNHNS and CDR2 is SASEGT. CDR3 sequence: CASSRASFYEQYF. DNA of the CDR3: TGTGCCAGCAGTAGGGCTAGCTTCTACGAGCAGTACTTC.

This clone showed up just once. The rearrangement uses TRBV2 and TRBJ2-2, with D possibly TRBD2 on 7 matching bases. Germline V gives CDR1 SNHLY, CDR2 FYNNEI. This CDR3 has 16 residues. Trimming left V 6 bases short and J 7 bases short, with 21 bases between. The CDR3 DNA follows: TGTGCCAGCAGGACAGCATTGGGGGGGCGAGGCGGGGAGCTGTTTTTT. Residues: CASRTALGGRGGELFF.

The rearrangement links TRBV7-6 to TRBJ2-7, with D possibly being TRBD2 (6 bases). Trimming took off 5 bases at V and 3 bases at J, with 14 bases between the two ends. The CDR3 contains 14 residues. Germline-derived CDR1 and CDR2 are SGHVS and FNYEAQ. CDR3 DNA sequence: TGTGCCAGCAGCCGGGGGACGGATAACTACGAGCAGTACTTC. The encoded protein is CASSRGTDNYEQYF.

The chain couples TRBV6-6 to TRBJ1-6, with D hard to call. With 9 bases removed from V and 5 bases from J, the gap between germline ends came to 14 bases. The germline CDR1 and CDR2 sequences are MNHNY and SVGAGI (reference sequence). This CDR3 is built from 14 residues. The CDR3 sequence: CASRRESDNSPLHF. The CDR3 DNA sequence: TGTGCCAGTAGGAGGGAATCCGATAATTCACCCCTCCACTTT.

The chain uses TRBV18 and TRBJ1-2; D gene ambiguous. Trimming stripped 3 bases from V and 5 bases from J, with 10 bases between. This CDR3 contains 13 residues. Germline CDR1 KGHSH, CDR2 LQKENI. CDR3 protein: CASSPGRFYGYTF. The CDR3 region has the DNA TGTGCCAGCTCACCCGGACGGTTTTATGGCTACACCTTC.

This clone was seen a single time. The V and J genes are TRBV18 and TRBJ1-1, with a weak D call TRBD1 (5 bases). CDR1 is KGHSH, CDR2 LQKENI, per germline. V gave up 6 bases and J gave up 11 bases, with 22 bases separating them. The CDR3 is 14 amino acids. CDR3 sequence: CASSHPDSLAMAFF. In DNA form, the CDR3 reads TGTGCCAGCTCTCATCCCGACAGTTTGGCGATGGCTTTCTTT. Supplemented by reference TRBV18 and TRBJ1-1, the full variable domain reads NAGVMQNPRHLVRRRGQEARLRCSPMKGHSHVYWYRQLPEEGLKFMVYLQKENIIDESGMPKERFSAEFPKEGPSILRIQQVVRGDSAAYFCASSHPDSLAMAFFGQGTRLTVV.

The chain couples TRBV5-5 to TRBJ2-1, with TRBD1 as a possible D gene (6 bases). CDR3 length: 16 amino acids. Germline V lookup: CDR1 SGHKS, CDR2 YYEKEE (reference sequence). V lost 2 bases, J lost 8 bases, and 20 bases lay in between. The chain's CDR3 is CASSLIPPTGYDEQFF. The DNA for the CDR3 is TGTGCCAGCAGCTTAATCCCCCCTACAGGGTACGATGAGCAGTTCTTC.

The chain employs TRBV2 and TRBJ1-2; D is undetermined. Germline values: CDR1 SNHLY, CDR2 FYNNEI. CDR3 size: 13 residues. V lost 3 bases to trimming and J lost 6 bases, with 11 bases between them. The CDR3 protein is CASSELPRDGYTF. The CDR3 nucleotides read TGTGCCAGCAGTGAGTTGCCCCGGGATGGCTACACCTTC.